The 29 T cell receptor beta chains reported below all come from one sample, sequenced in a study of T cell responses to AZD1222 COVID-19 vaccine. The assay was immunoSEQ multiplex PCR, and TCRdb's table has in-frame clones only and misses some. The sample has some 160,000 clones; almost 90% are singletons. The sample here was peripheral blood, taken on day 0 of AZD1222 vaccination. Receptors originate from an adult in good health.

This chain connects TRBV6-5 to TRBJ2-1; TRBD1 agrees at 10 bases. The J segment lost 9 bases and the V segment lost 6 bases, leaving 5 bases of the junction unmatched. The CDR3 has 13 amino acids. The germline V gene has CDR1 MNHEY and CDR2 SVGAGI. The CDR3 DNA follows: TGTGCCAGCAGACGGACAGGGGGAAGTGAGCAGTTCTTC. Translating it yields CASRRTGGSEQFF.

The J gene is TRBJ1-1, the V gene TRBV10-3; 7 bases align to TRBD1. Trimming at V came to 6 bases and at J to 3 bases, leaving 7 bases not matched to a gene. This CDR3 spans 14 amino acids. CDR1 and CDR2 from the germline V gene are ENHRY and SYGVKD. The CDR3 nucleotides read TGTGCCATCAGGAGACAGGGTGGAGACACTGAAGCTTTCTTT. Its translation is CAIRRQGGDTEAFF.

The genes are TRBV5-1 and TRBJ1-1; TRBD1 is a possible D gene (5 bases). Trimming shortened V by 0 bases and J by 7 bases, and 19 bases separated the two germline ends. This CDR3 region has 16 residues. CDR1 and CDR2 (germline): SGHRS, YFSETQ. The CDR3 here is CASSLEGSTTRSEAFF. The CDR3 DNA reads TGCGCCAGCAGCTTGGAGGGGTCCACTACCAGGAGTGAAGCTTTCTTT.

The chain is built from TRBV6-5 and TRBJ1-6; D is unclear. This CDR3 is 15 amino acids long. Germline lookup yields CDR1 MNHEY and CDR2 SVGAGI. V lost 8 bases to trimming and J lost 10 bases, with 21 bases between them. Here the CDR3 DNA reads TGTGCCAGCCAGCCGGGGTCACTTGCCACATCACCCCTCCACTTT. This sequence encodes CASQPGSLATSPLHF.

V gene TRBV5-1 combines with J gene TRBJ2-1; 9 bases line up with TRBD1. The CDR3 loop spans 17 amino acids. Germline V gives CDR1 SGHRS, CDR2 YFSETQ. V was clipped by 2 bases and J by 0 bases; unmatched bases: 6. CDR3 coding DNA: TGCGCCAGCAGCTTCGGTAAGGGACAGGGCTCCTACAATGAGCAGTTCTTC. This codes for CASSFGKGQGSYNEQFF.

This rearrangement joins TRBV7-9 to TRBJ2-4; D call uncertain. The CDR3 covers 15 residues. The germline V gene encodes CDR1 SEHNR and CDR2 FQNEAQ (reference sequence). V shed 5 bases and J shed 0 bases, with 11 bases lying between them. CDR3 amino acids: CASSPRLVAKNIQYF. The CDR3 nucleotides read TGTGCCAGCAGCCCCCGACTTGTAGCCAAAAACATTCAGTACTTC.

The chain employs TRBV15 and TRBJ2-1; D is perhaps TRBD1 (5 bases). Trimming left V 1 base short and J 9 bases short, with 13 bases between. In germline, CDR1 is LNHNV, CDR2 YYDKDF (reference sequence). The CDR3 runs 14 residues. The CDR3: CATSRGRSRGEQFF. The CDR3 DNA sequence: TGTGCCACCAGCAGAGGACGGTCAAGGGGTGAGCAGTTCTTC.

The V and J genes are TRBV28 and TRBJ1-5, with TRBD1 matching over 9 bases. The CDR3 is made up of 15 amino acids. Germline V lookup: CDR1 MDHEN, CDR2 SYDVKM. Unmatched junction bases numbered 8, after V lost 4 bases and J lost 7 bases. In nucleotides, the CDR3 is TGTGCCAGCAGTTCACAGGGGGCGCGGTGGCAGCCCCAGCATTTT. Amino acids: CASSSQGARWQPQHF.

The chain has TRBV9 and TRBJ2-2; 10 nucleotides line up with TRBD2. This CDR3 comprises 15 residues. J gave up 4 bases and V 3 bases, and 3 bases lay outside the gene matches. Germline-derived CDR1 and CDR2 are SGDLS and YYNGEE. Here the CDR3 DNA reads TGTGCCAGCAGCGGGCCTAGCGGGGGCACCGGGGAGCTGTTTTTT. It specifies CASSGPSGGTGELFF.

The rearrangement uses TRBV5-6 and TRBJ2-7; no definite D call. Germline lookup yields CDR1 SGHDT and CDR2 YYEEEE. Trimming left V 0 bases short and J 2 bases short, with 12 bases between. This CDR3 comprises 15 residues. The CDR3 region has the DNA TGTGCCAGCAGCTTGGTGGATCAAGCCACCTACGAGCAGTACTTC. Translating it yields CASSLVDQATYEQYF. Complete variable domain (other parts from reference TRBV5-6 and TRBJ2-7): DAGVTQSPTHLIKTRGQQVTLRCSPKSGHDTVSWYQQALGQGPQFIFQYYEEEERQRGNFPDRFSGHQFPNYSSELNVNALLLGDSALYLCASSLVDQATYEQYFGPGTRLTVT.

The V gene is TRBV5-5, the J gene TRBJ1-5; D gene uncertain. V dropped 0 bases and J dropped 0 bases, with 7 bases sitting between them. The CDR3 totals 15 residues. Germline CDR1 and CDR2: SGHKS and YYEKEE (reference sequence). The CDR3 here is CASSLGRNSNQPQHF. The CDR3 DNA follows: TGTGCCAGCAGCTTGGGGCGGAATAGCAATCAGCCCCAGCATTTT. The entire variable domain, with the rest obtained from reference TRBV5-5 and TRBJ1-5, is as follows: DAGVTQSPTHLIKTRGQQVTLRCSPISGHKSVSWYQQVLGQGPQFIFQYYEKEERGRGNFPDRFSARQFPNYSSELNVNALLLGDSALYLCASSLGRNSNQPQHFGDGTRLSIL.

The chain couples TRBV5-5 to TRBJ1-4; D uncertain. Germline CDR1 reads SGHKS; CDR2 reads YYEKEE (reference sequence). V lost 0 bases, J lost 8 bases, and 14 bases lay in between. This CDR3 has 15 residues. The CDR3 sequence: CASSLGELRNEKLFF. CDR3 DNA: TGTGCCAGCAGCTTGGGAGAACTTAGGAACGAAAAACTGTTTTTT.

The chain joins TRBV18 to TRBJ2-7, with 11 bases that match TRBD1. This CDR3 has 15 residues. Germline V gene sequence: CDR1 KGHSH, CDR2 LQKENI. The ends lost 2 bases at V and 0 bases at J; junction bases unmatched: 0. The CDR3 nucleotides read TGTGCCAGCTCACCAGGACAGGGGGCCTCCTACGAGCAGTACTTC. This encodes CASSPGQGASYEQYF.

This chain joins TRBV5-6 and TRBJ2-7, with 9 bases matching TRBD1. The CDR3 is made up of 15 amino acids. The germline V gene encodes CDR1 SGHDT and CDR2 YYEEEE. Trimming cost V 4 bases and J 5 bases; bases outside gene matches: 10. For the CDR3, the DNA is TGTGCCAGCAGCCTACTTGGGACAGGGTGGGACGAGCAGTACTTC. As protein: CASSLLGTGWDEQYF.

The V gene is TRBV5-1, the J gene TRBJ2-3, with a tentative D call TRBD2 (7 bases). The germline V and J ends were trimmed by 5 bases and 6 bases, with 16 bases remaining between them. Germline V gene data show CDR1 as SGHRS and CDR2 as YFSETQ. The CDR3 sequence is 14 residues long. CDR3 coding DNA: TGCGCCAGCAGGAGGGCGGGGGCCCCCGATACGCAGTATTTT. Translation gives CASRRAGAPDTQYF. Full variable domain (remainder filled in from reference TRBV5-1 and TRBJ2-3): KAGVTQTPRYLIKTRGQQVTLSCSPISGHRSVSWYQQTPGQGLQFLFEYFSETQRNKGNFPGRFSGRQFSNSRSEMNVSTLELGDSALYLCASRRAGAPDTQYFGPGTRLTVL.

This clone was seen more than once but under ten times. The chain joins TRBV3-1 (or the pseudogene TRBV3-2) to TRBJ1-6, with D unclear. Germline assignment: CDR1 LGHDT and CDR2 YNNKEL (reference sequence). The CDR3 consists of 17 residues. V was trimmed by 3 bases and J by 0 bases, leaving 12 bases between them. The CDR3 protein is CASSQRPASSYNSPLHF. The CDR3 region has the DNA TGTGCCAGCAGCCAGAGGCCGGCGAGCTCCTATAATTCACCCCTCCACTTT.

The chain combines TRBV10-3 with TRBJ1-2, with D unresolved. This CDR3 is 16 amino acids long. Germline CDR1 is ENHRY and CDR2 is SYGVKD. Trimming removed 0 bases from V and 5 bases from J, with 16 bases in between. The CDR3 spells CAISESADRRTYGYTF. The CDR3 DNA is TGTGCCATCAGTGAGTCGGCAGACCGAAGGACTTATGGCTACACCTTC.

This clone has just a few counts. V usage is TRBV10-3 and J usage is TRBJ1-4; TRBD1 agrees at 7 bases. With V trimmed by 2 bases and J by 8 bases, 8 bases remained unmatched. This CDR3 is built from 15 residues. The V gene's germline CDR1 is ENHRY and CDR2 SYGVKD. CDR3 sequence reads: CAISEEGQVGEKLFF. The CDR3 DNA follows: TGTGCCATCAGTGAGGAAGGACAGGTCGGCGAAAAACTGTTTTTT.

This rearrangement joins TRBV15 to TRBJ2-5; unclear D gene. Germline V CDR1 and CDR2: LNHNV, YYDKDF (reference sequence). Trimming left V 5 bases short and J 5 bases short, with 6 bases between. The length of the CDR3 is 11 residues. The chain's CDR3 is CATSRRETQYF. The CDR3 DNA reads TGTGCCACCAGCCGGCGGGAGACCCAGTACTTC.

The CDR3 region has the DNA TGTGCCAGCAGTGGTGGCGAAACCGGGGAGCTGTTTTTT. Translation gives CASSGGETGELFF. The chain is built from TRBV2 and TRBJ2-2; D unclear. The V end was cut by 4 bases, the J end by 5 bases, with 8 bases between. CDR3 length: 13 residues. The V gene's germline CDR1 is SNHLY and CDR2 FYNNEI.

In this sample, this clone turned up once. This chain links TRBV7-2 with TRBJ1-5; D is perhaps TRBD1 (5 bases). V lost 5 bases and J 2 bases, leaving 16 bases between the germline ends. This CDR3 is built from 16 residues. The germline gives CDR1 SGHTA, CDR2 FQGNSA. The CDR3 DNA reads TGTGCCAGCAGCCCCCAGGGTGGTGGGGGCAATCAGCCCCAGCATTTT. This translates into CASSPQGGGGNQPQHF.

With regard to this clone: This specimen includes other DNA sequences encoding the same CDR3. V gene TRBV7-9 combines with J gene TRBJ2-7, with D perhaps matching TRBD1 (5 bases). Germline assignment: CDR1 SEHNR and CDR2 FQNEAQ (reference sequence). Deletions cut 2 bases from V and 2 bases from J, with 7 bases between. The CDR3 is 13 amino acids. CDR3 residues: CASSLQGTYEQYF. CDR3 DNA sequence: TGTGCCAGCAGCTTACAGGGCACCTACGAGCAGTACTTC.

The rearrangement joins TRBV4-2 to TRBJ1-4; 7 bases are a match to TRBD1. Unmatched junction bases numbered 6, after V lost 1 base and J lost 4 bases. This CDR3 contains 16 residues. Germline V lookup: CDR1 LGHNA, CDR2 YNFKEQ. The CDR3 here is CASSQVRQGLNEKLFF. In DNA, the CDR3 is TGTGCCAGCAGCCAAGTCCGACAGGGACTTAATGAAAAACTGTTTTTT.

The chain's CDR3 is CALESSWEQYF. The CDR3 nucleotides read TGTGCCTTAGAGTCCTCATGGGAGCAGTACTTC. The J gene is TRBJ2-7, the V gene TRBV30, with unresolved D. Germline V CDR1 and CDR2: GTSNPN, SVGIG (reference sequence). V lost 7 bases and J lost 7, with 14 bases in between. The CDR3 loop spans 11 amino acids.

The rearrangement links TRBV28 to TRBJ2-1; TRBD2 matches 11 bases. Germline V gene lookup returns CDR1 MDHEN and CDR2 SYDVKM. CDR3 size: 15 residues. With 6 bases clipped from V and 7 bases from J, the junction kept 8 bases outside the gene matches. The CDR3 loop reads CASSLLTSGINEQFF. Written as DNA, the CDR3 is TGTGCCAGCAGCCTATTGACTAGCGGGATAAATGAGCAGTTCTTC.

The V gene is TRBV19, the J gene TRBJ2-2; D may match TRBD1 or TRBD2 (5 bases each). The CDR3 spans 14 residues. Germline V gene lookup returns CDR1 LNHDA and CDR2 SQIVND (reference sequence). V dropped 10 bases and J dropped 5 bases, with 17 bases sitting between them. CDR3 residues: CATPRDVNTGELFF. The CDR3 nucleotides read TGTGCCACCCCCCGGGACGTGAATACCGGGGAGCTGTTTTTT.

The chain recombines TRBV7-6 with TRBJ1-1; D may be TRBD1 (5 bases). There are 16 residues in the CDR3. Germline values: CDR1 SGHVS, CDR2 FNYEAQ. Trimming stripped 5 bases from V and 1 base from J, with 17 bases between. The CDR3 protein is CASSRARAGGNTEAFF. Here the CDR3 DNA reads TGTGCCAGCAGCCGAGCCAGGGCCGGGGGGAACACTGAAGCTTTCTTT.

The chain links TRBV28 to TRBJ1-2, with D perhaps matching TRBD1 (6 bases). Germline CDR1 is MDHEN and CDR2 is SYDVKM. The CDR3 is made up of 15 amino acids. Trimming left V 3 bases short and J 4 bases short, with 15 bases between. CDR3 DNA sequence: TGTGCCAGCAGTTTCCTTCACCGGGACACCTATGGCTACACCTTC. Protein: CASSFLHRDTYGYTF.

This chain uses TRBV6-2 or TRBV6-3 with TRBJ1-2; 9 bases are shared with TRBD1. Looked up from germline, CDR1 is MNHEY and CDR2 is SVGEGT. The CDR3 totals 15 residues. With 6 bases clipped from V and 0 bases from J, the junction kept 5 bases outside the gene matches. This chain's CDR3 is CASSPGDRANYGYTF. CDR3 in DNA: TGTGCCAGCAGCCCGGGGGACAGGGCTAACTATGGCTACACCTTC.